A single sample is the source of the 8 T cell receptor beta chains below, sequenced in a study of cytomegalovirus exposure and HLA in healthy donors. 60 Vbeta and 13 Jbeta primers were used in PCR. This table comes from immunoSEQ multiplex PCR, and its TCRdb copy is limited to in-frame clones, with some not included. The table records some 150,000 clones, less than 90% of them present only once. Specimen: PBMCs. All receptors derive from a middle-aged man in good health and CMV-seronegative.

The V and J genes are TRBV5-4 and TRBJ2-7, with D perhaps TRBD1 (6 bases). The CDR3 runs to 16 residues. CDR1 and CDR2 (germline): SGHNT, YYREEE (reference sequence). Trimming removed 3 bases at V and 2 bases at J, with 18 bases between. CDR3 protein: CASSSFWQGSPYEQYF. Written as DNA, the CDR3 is TGTGCCAGCAGCTCATTTTGGCAGGGGTCCCCCTACGAGCAGTACTTC.

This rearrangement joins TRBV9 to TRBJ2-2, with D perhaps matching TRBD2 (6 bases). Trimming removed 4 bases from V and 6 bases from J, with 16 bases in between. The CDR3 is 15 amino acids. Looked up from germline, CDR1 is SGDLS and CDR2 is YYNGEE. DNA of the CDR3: TGTGCCAGCAGCCCTACCGGCGGGGACGCCGGGGAGCTGTTTTTT. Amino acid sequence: CASSPTGGDAGELFF.

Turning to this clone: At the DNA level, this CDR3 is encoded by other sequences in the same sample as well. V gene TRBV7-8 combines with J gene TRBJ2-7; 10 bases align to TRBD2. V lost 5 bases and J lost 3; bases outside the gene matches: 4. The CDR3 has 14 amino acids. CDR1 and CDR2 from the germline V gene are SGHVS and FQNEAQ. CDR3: CASSIRTSGYEQYF. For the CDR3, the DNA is TGTGCCAGCAGCATCAGGACTAGCGGCTACGAGCAGTACTTC.

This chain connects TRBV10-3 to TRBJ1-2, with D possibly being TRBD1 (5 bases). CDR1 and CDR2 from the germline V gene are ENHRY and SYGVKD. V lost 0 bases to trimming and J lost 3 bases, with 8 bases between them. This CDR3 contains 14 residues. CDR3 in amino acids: CAISESLGDYGYTF. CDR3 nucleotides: TGTGCCATCAGTGAGTCGCTAGGGGACTATGGCTACACCTTC.

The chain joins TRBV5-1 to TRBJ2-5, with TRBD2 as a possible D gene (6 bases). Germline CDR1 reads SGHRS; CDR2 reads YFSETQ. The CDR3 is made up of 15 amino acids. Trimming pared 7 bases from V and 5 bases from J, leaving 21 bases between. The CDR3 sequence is CASAREAGRAETQYF. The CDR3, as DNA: TGCGCCAGCGCTAGGGAGGCTGGAAGGGCGGAGACCCAGTACTTC.

The CDR3 spells CASSILSGDGYTF. As DNA, the CDR3 is TGTGCCAGCAGCATTCTCTCAGGGGATGGCTACACCTTC. The gene calls are TRBV6-5 and TRBJ1-2; possibly TRBD1 for D (6 bases). Per the germline V gene, CDR1 is MNHEY and CDR2 is SVGAGI. Trimming left V 6 bases short and J 6 bases short, with 14 bases between. The CDR3 spans 13 residues.

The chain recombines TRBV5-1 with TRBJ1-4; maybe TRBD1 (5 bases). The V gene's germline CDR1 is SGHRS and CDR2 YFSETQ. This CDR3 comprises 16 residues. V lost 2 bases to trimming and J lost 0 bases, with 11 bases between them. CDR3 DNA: TGCGCCAGCAGCTTTGGGGGACTTGCAACTAATGAAAAACTGTTTTTT. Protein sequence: CASSFGGLATNEKLFF.

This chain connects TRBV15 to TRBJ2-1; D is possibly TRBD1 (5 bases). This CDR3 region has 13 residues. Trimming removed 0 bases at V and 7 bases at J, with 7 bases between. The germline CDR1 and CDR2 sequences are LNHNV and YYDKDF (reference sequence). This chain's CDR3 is CATSRDRGNEQFF. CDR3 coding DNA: TGTGCCACCAGCAGAGATAGGGGAAATGAGCAGTTCTTC. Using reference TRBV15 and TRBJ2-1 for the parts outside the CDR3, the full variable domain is DAMVIQNPRYQVTQFGKPVTLSCSQTLNHNVMYWYQQKSSQAPKLLFHYYDKDFNNEADTPDNFQSRRPNTSFCFLDIRSPGLGDTAMYLCATSRDRGNEQFFGPGTRLTVL.